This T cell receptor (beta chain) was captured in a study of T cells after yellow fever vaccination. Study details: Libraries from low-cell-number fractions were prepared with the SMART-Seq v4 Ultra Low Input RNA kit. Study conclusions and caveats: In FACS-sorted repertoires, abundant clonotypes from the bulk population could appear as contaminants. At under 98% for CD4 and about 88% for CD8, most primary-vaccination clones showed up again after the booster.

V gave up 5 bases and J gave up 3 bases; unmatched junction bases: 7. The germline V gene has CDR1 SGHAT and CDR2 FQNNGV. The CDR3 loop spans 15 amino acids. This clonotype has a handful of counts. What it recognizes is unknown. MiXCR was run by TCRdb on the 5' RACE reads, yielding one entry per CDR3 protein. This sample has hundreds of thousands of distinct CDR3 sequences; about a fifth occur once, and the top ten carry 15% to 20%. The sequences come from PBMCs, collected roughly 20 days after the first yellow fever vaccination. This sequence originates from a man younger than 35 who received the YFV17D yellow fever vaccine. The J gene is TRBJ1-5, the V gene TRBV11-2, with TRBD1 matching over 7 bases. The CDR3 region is CASSGHRGSNQPQHF. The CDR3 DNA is TGTGCCAGCAGCGGACACAGGGGCTCCAATCAGCCCCAGCATTTT.